The 24 T cell receptor beta chains given below trace back to one sample, sequenced in a study of blood T cells in healthy people across ages. The second PCR ran about 6 to 11 cycles with a sample-barcoded 5' primer and J-beta primers. A single record per CDR3 protein comes from TCRdb applying MiXCR to the 5' RACE reads. Found here are around 870,000 distinct CDR3 sequences, more than 25% of them singletons; the top ten hold approximately 15%. Sequences were obtained from blood. These receptor sequences come from an elderly woman in good health.

Turning to this clonotype: A much larger clone is a single base away; this may be a read error. The gene calls are TRBV7-2 and TRBJ2-3; 7 bases align to TRBD1. Germline V gives CDR1 SGHTA, CDR2 FQGNSA. This CDR3 spans 15 amino acids. CDR3: CAGSLGGLEADTQYF. Written as DNA, the CDR3 is TGTGCCGGCAGCTTAGGGGGCCTAGAGGCAGATACGCAGTATTTT.

The chain joins TRBV3-1 to TRBJ1-1; unclear D gene. The CDR3 has 15 residues. Trimming took 2 bases from V and 1 from J, leaving 11 bases between them. Germline loops: CDR1 LGHDT, CDR2 YNNKEL (reference sequence). The CDR3 protein is CASSQSPRGNTEAFF. The DNA for the CDR3 is TGTGCCAGCAGCCAAAGCCCCCGTGGGAACACTGAAGCTTTCTTT. Full variable domain (missing parts from reference TRBV3-1 and TRBJ1-1): DTAVSQTPKYLVTQMGNDKSIKCEQNLGHDTMYWYKQDSKKFLKIMFSYNNKELIINETVPNRFSPKSPDKAHLNLHINSLELGDSAVYFCASSQSPRGNTEAFFGQGTRLTVV.

This clonotype has ten or more counts. The rearrangement joins TRBV20-1 to TRBJ2-1; 10 bases match TRBD1. Germline V gene sequence: CDR1 DFQATT, CDR2 SNEGSKA (reference sequence). This CDR3 has 15 amino acids. V trimming: 3 bases; J trimming: 8 bases; junction bases outside the gene matches: 10. The CDR3 sequence is CSARDRDRGFDEQFF. DNA for the CDR3: TGCAGTGCTAGGGACCGGGACAGGGGTTTCGATGAGCAGTTCTTC.

This chain links TRBV7-2 with TRBJ2-1, with D uncertain. This CDR3 spans 14 amino acids. The V end lost 1 base, the J end lost 7 bases, and 11 bases lay between the germline ends. Germline values: CDR1 SGHTA, CDR2 FQGNSA. CDR3 sequence reads: CASSLDKSGNEQFF. CDR3 sequence (DNA): TGTGCCAGCAGCTTAGATAAGTCCGGAAATGAGCAGTTCTTC.

This clonotype was counted between two and nine times. This may be a read error, as it is one base from a much larger clone. The chain couples TRBV20-1 to TRBJ2-1; the D call may be TRBD1 or TRBD2 (5 bases each). TRBJ2-7 matches the DNA end more closely, so the J call is doubtful. Looked up from germline, CDR1 is DFQATT and CDR2 is SNEGSKA (reference sequence). The CDR3 has 14 residues. CDR3 residues: CSASHGASYNEQYF. The DNA of the CDR3 is TGCAGTGCTAGTCACGGGGCGTCCTACAATGAGCAGTACTTC.

This clonotype appeared many times. The chain recombines TRBV7-2 with TRBJ2-1, with D unresolved. The germline V gene encodes CDR1 SGHTA and CDR2 FQGNSA. With 9 bases removed from V and 4 bases from J, the gap between germline ends came to 13 bases. This CDR3 contains 13 residues. This CDR3 is CASKVDTYNEQFF. The CDR3 nucleotides read TGTGCCAGTAAGGTTGATACTTACAATGAGCAGTTCTTC.

This clonotype was counted once. The genes are TRBV20-1 and TRBJ1-6; D is possibly TRBD1 (5 bases). The CDR3 runs 16 residues. The V and J ends lost 0 bases and 12 bases respectively, with 21 bases between them. Per the germline V gene, CDR1 is DFQATT and CDR2 is SNEGSKA (reference sequence). The CDR3 DNA reads as TGCAGTGCTAGAGATCCCCGACAGTATCCGGGGGGACCCCTCCACTTT. It is translated as CSARDPRQYPGGPLHF.

The table lists this clonotype with many counts. V is TRBV24-1 and J is TRBJ2-3; 8 positions agree with TRBD1. This CDR3 is 15 amino acids long. Per germline, CDR1 KGHDR and CDR2 SFDVKD. J was trimmed by 2 bases and V by 7 bases; bases with no gene match: 7. CDR3 amino acids: CATSLTTGVTDTQYF. The CDR3 DNA follows: TGTGCCACCAGCCTTACGACAGGGGTCACAGATACGCAGTATTTT.

This clonotype appeared many times. This chain links TRBV11-2 with TRBJ2-3, with D tentatively TRBD2 (6 bases). V shed 3 bases and J shed 2 bases, with 9 bases lying between them. This CDR3 is built from 14 residues. Germline CDR1 is SGHAT and CDR2 is FQNNGV. The CDR3 region is CASSLEGYTDTQYF. CDR3 DNA sequence: TGTGCCAGCAGCTTGGAGGGTTACACAGATACGCAGTATTTT.

On this clonotype itself: Possible read error: a much larger clone is one base away. This chain connects TRBV14 to TRBJ2-5; D might be TRBD1 or TRBD2, each matching 5 bases. Germline-derived CDR1 and CDR2 are SGHDN and FVKESK. Trimming pared 5 bases from V and 11 bases from J, leaving 27 bases between. The CDR3 covers 16 residues. Here the CDR3 DNA reads TGTGCCAGCAGCGAAGGGGCGCGGGTGGGGAACAATGAGCAGTACTTC. The encoded protein is CASSEGARVGNNEQYF.

This chain joins TRBV3-1 and TRBJ2-7; no reliable D call. V was clipped by 0 bases and J by 7 bases, with 7 bases between them. The CDR3 totals 12 residues. Germline assignment: CDR1 LGHDT and CDR2 YNNKEL (reference sequence). CDR3 in DNA: TGTGCCAGCAGCCAAGAAGGCGGAGAGCAGTACTTC. It encodes CASSQEGGEQYF.

The chain uses TRBV5-1 and TRBJ2-5, with D unresolved. V lost 3 bases to trimming and J lost 5 bases, with 11 bases between them. In germline, CDR1 is SGHRS, CDR2 YFSETQ. The CDR3 has 13 amino acids. The CDR3 reads CASSSWIGETQYF. CDR3 nucleotides: TGCGCCAGCAGCTCGTGGATTGGGGAGACCCAGTACTTC.

This clonotype was seen a handful of times. The V gene is TRBV7-9, the J gene TRBJ2-1, with 9 bases matching TRBD1. Germline assignment: CDR1 SEHNR and CDR2 FQNEAQ (reference sequence). The CDR3 has 17 residues. J gave up 5 bases and V 5 bases, and 13 bases lay outside the gene matches. The CDR3 DNA sequence: TGTGCCAGCAGCCTGAGCCACAGGGGGCTAATTCACAATGAGCAGTTCTTC. Its protein product is CASSLSHRGLIHNEQFF.

In the case of this clonotype: Given a much more abundant clone one base away, this may be a read error. V gene TRBV5-6 combines with J gene TRBJ2-3; 10 positions match TRBD2. Trimming took 2 bases from V and 5 from J; bases not matched to a gene: 5. The CDR3 loop spans 15 amino acids. Germline V gene sequence: CDR1 SGHDT, CDR2 YYEEEE. CDR3: CASSFKRGGIDTQYF. The CDR3 region has the DNA TGTGCCAGCAGCTTCAAGCGGGGGGGGATAGATACGCAGTATTTT.

The table lists this clonotype with many counts. This rearrangement joins TRBV4-2 to TRBJ1-4; D is undetermined. The length of the CDR3 is 15 residues. V was pared by 0 bases and J by 4 bases, with 9 bases between. Germline assignment: CDR1 LGHNA and CDR2 YNFKEQ. CDR3 in DNA: TGTGCCAGCAGCCAAGAACGTGTCGTTAATGAAAAACTGTTTTTT. Translating it yields CASSQERVVNEKLFF.

This clonotype came up a few times. This chain links TRBV5-1 with TRBJ1-1; 8 nucleotides align to TRBD1. V lost 4 bases to trimming and J lost 0 bases; unmatched junction nucleotides: 5. Germline V gives CDR1 SGHRS, CDR2 YFSETQ. CDR3 size: 15 residues. The CDR3 reads CASSPWTGLNTEAFF. The CDR3 DNA reads as TGCGCCAGCAGCCCCTGGACAGGGCTGAACACTGAAGCTTTCTTT.

Ten or more counts support this clonotype. The chain joins TRBV7-6 to TRBJ2-3, with D unresolved. CDR1 is SGHVS, CDR2 FNYEAQ, per germline. V lost 1 base and J 10 bases, leaving 9 bases between the germline ends. The CDR3 spans 12 residues. The CDR3 nucleotides are TGTGCCAGCAGCTTAGGGGGAAAGGCGCAGTATTTT. This encodes CASSLGGKAQYF.

Regarding this clonotype: Being one base from a much bigger clone, this may be a read error. V usage is TRBV20-1 and J usage is TRBJ2-5; D possibly corresponds to TRBD2 (6 bases). The V gene's germline CDR1 is DFQATT and CDR2 SNEGSKA (reference sequence). The CDR3 sequence is 13 residues long. This CDR3 is CSAGEGLQETQYF. In DNA form, the CDR3 reads TGCAGTGCTGGAGAGGGACTGCAAGAGACCCAGTACTTC.

A remark on this clonotype: A read error may explain this, as a much larger clone is one base away. V is TRBV20-1 and J is TRBJ2-5; D is uncertain. V was cut by 3 bases and J by 11 bases, with 13 bases left in between. The length of the CDR3 is 11 residues. Germline V gene data show CDR1 as DFQATT and CDR2 as SNEGSKA (reference sequence). The CDR3 DNA follows: TGCAGTGCTAGGAGACCGCCCGGGCAGTACTTC. This encodes CSARRPPGQYF.

This clonotype was picked up many times. This sequence joins TRBV29-1 and TRBJ2-1, with TRBD2 identical over 8 bases. This CDR3 spans 12 amino acids. J gave up 10 bases and V 5 bases, and 7 bases lay outside the gene matches. Germline CDR1 and CDR2: SQVTM and ANQGSEA. In DNA, the CDR3 is TGCAGCGTTACCGGGGGGGCGGAAGAGCAGTTCTTC. This sequence encodes CSVTGGAEEQFF.

The table lists this clonotype with a few counts. The chain has TRBV18 and TRBJ2-5, with unresolved D. The J call may be wrong; the DNA end is better matched by TRBJ2-7. This CDR3 contains 12 residues. Germline V gene data show CDR1 as KGHSH and CDR2 as LQKENI. The CDR3 sequence: CASSRAHPEQYF. CDR3 bases: TGTGCCAGCTCACGGGCCCACCCCGAGCAGTACTTC.

This clonotype appeared many times. This chain uses TRBV6-2 or TRBV6-3 with TRBJ1-5; D call uncertain. Germline CDR1 reads MNHEY; CDR2 reads SVGEGT. This CDR3 is built from 15 residues. The germline V and J ends were trimmed by 5 bases and 2 bases, with 13 bases remaining between them. This CDR3 reads CASSPRGRRNQPQHF. The CDR3 nucleotides read TGTGCCAGCAGTCCCCGTGGAAGACGCAATCAGCCCCAGCATTTT.

Ten or more counts support this clonotype. The V gene is TRBV7-9, the J gene TRBJ2-4, with D perhaps TRBD2 (5 bases). V lost 10 bases, J lost 7 bases, and 14 bases lay in between. The CDR3 is made up of 12 amino acids. The germline V gene has CDR1 SEHNR and CDR2 FQNEAQ (reference sequence). This CDR3 reads CATRAGTNIQYF. CDR3 sequence (DNA): TGTGCCACCCGGGCGGGTACGAACATTCAGTACTTC.

This clonotype was observed at least ten times. The chain is built from TRBV15 and TRBJ2-5, with no clear D. Germline V gene lookup returns CDR1 LNHNV and CDR2 YYDKDF (reference sequence). The V end was cut by 0 bases, the J end by 3 bases, with 5 bases between. The CDR3 totals 13 residues. CDR3 residues: CATSRESEETQYF. Here the CDR3 DNA reads TGTGCCACCAGCAGAGAATCAGAAGAGACCCAGTACTTC. Full variable domain (missing parts from reference TRBV15 and TRBJ2-5): DAMVIQNPRYQVTQFGKPVTLSCSQTLNHNVMYWYQQKSSQAPKLLFHYYDKDFNNEADTPDNFQSRRPNTSFCFLDIRSPGLGDTAMYLCATSRESEETQYFGPGTRLLVL.